This T cell receptor (beta chain) is drawn from a study of blood T cell repertoires in COVID-19. Overall study context: Collection of acute and convalescent COVID-19 samples took place in the United States, Italy and Spain. Sample material is recorded as cDNA or gDNA derived from T cells, B-cell-depleted T cells, or PBMCs.

Original methodology: Reference gene primer amplification gave estimated nucleated cell counts. TCRdb's table, derived via immunoSEQ multiplex PCR, lists solely in-frame clones and lacks some. That table gives V, J and clone size, and the DNA gave D and trimming. The table includes 300,000 to 350,000 clones, around 90% detected once. It was during active infection that Seattle patients were enrolled and then longitudinally followed. V shed 5 bases, J shed 1 base, and the junction held 0 bases outside the gene matches. The CDR3 contains 13 residues. The germline V gene has CDR1 SGHTA and CDR2 FQGTGA. Sequences were obtained from peripheral blood. The chain employs TRBV7-3 and TRBJ2-3; 7 nucleotides line up with TRBD2. This sequence originates from a young woman with COVID-19, enrolled during active disease. The CDR3: CASSRGGTDTQYF. The CDR3 nucleotides are TGTGCCAGCAGCCGGGGGGGCACAGATACGCAGTATTTT.